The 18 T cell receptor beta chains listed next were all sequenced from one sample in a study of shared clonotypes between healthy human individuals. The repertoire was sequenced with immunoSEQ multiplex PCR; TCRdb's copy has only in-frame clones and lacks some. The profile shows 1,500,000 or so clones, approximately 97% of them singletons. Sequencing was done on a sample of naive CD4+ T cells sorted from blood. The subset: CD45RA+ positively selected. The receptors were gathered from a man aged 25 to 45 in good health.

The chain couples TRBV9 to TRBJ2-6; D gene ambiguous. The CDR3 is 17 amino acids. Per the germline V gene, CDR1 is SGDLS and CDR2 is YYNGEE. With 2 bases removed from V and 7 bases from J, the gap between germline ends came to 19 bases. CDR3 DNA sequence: TGTGCCAGCAGCGTGGCCACCCTGACATCCGGCGCCAACGTCCTGACTTTC. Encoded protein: CASSVATLTSGANVLTF.

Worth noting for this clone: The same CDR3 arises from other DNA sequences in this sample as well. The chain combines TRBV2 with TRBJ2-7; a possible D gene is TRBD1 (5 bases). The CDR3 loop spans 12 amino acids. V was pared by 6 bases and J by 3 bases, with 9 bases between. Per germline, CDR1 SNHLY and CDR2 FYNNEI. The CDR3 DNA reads TGTGCCAGCAGGACAGAAATCTACGAGCAGTACTTC. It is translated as CASRTEIYEQYF.

The CDR3 sequence is CASTNRGSSGNTIYF. CDR3 nucleotide sequence: TGTGCCAGCACCAATCGAGGGTCCTCTGGAAACACCATATATTTT. The chain couples TRBV28 to TRBJ1-3; no definite D call. Germline V CDR1 and CDR2: MDHEN, SYDVKM. The CDR3 contains 15 residues. V was pared by 7 bases and J by 0 bases, with 13 bases between. The full variable domain, completed using reference TRBV28 and TRBJ1-3, is DVKVTQSSRYLVKRTGEKVFLECVQDMDHENMFWYRQDPGLGLRLIYFSYDVKMKEKGDIPEGYSVSREKKERFSLILESASTNQTSMYLCASTNRGSSGNTIYFGEGSWLTVV.

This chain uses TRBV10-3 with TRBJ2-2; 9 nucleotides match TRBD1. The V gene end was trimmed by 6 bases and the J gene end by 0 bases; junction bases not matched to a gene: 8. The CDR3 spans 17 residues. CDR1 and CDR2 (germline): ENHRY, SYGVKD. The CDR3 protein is CAISPGQGKSNTGELFF. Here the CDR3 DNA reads TGTGCCATCAGCCCGGGACAGGGAAAATCGAACACCGGGGAGCTGTTTTTT.

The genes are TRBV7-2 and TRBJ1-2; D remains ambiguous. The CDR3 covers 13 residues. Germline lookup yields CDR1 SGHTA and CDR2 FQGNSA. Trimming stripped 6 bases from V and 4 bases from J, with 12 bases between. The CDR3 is CASRIKASYGYTF. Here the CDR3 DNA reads TGTGCCAGCAGGATCAAGGCCTCCTATGGCTACACCTTC. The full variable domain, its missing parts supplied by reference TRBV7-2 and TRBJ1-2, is GAGVSQSPSNKVTEKGKDVELRCDPISGHTALYWYRQSLGQGLEFLIYFQGNSAPDKSGLPSDRFSAERTGGSVSTLTIQRTQQEDSAVYLCASRIKASYGYTFGSGTRLTVV.

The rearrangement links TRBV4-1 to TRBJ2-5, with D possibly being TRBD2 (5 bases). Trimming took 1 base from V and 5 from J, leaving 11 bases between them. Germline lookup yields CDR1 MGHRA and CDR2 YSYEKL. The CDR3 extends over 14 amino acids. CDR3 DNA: TGCGCCAGCAGCCAAGTCCGACTACAGGAGACCCAGTACTTC. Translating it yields CASSQVRLQETQYF.

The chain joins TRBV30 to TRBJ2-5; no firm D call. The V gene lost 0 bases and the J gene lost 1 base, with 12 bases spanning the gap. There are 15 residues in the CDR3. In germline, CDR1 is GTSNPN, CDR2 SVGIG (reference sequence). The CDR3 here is CAWSVGQISQETQYF. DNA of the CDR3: TGTGCCTGGAGTGTCGGGCAGATATCCCAAGAGACCCAGTACTTC.

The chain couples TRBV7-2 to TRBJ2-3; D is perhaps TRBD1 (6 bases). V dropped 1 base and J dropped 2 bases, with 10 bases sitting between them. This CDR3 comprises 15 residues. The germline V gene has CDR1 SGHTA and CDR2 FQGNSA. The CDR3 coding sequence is TGTGCCAGCAGCTTAGATACAGGGAACACAGATACGCAGTATTTT. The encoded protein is CASSLDTGNTDTQYF.

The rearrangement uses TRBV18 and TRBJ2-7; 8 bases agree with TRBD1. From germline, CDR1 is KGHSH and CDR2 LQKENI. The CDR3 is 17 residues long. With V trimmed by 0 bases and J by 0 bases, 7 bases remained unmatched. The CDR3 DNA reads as TGTGCCAGCTCACCACCGTTAGGACAGGGCGTCTCCTACGAGCAGTACTTC. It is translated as CASSPPLGQGVSYEQYF.

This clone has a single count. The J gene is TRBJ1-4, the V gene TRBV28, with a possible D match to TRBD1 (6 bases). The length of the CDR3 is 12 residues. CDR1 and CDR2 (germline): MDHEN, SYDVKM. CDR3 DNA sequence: TGTGCTACGGGGGGGCTAGGAGAAAAACTGTTTTTT. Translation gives CATGGLGEKLFF.

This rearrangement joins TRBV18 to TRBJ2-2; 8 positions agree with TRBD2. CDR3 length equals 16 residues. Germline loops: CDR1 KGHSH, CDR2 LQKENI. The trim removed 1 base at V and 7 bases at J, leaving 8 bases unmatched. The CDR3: CASSPLWTSRDGELFF. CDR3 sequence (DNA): TGTGCCAGCTCACCACTATGGACTAGCCGGGACGGGGAGCTGTTTTTT.

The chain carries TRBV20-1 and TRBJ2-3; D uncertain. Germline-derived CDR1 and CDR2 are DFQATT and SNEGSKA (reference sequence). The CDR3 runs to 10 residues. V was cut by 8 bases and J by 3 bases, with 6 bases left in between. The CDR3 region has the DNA TGCAGTACAACAACAGATACGCAGTATTTT. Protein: CSTTTDTQYF.

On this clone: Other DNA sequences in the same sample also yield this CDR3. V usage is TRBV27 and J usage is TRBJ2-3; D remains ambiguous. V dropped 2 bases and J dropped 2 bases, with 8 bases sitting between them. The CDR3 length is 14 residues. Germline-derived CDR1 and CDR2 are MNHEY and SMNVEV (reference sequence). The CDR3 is CASSLKVSTDTQYF. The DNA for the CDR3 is TGTGCCAGCAGTTTAAAGGTCTCCACAGATACGCAGTATTTT.

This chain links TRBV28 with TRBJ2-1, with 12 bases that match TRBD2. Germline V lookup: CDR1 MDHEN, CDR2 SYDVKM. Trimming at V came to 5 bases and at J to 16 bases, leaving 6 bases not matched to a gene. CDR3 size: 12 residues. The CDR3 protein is CASSTRGLAGFF. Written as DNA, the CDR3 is TGTGCCAGCAGTACGAGGGGACTAGCGGGTTTCTTC.

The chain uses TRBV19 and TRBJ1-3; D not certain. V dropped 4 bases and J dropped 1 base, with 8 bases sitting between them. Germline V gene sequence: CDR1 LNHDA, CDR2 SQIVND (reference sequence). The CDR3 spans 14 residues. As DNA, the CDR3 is TGTGCCAGTAGTACGAAGGCATCTGGAAACACCATATATTTT. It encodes CASSTKASGNTIYF.

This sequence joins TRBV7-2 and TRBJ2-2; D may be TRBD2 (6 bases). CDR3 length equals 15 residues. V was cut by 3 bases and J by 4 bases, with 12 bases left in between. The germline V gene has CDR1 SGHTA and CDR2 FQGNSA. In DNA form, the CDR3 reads TGTGCCAGCAGCTTGGAGGGAGGAATCACCGGGGAGCTGTTTTTT. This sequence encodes CASSLEGGITGELFF.

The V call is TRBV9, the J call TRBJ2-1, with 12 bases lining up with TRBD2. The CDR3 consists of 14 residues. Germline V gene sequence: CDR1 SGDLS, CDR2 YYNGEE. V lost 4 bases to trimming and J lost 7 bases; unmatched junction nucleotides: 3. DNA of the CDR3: TGTGCCAGCAGCCCAGGACTAGCGGGGAATGAGCAGTTCTTC. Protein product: CASSPGLAGNEQFF.

As DNA, the CDR3 is TGTGCCAGCAGCCAAGATCGTAGGCCGACGGGCTACGAGCAGTACTTC. Translation: CASSQDRRPTGYEQYF. The rearrangement links TRBV14 to TRBJ2-7; no firm D call. Trimming stripped 0 bases from V and 3 bases from J, with 15 bases between. Germline V gene lookup returns CDR1 SGHDN and CDR2 FVKESK. This CDR3 region has 16 residues.